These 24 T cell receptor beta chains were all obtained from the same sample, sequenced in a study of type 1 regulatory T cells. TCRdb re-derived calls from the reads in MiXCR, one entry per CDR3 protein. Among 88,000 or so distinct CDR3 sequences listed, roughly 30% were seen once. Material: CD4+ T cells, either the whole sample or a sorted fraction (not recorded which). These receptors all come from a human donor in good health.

CDR3 loop: CASSLWREGRSGNEQFF. CDR3 coding DNA: TGTGCCAGCAGCTTATGGCGGGAGGGCCGGTCCGGCAATGAGCAGTTCTTC. This rearrangement joins TRBV7-2 to TRBJ2-1; 9 bases are shared with TRBD2. The CDR3 length is 17 residues. Germline-derived CDR1 and CDR2 are SGHTA and FQGNSA. V lost 2 bases, J lost 6 bases, and 11 bases stayed unmatched.

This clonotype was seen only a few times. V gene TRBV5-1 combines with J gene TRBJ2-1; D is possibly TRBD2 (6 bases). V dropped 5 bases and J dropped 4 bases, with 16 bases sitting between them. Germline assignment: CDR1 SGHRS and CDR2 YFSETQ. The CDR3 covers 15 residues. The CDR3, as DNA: TGCGCCAGCAGTTTCCCAGGCGCGGGATACAATGAGCAGTTCTTC. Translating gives CASSFPGAGYNEQFF.

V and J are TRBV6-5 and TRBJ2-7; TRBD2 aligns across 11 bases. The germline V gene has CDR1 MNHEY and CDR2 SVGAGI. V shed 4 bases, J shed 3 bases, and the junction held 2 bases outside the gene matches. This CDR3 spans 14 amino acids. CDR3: CASSSLAGVYEQYF. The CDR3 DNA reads TGTGCCAGCAGTTCACTAGCGGGAGTCTACGAGCAGTACTTC.

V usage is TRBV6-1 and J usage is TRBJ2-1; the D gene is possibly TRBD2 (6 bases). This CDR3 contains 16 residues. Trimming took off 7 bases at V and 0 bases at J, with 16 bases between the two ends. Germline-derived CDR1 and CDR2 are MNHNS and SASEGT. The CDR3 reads CASTTASVGSYNEQFF. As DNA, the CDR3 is TGTGCCAGCACCACTGCTAGCGTGGGCTCCTACAATGAGCAGTTCTTC.

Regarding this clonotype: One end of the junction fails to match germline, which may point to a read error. CDR3 coding DNA: TGTGCCAGCAGCTTAATGCCGGACAGGGCCCAGCCCCCGCATTTT. This encodes CASSLMPDRAQPPHF. This sequence joins TRBV7-2 and TRBJ1-5; 8 bases align to TRBD1. The germline CDR1 and CDR2 sequences are SGHTA and FQGNSA. There are 15 residues in the CDR3.

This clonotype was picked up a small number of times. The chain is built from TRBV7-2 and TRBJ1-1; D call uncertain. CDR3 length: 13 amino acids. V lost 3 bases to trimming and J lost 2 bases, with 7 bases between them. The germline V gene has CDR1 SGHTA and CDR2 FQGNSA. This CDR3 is CASSFTVNTEAFF. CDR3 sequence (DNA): TGTGCCAGCAGCTTTACAGTTAACACTGAAGCTTTCTTT.

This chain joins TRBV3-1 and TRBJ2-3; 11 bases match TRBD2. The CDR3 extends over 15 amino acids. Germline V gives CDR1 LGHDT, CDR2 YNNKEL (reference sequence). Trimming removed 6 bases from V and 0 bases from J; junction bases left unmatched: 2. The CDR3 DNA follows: TGTGCCAGCAGACGGACTAGCGGGAGCACAGATACGCAGTATTTT. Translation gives CASRRTSGSTDTQYF.

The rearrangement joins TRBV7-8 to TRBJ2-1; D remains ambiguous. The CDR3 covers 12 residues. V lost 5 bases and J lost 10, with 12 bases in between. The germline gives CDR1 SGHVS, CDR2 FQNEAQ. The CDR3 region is CASSVGFSEQFF. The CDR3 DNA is TGTGCCAGCAGCGTAGGATTTAGCGAGCAGTTCTTC.

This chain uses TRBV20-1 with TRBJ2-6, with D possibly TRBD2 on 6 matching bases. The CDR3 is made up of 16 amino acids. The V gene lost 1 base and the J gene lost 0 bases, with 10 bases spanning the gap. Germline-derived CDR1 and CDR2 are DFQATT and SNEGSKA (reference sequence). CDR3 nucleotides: TGCAGTGCTAGAGTGGGGGGTGTCTCTGGGGCCAACGTCCTGACTTTC. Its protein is CSARVGGVSGANVLTF.

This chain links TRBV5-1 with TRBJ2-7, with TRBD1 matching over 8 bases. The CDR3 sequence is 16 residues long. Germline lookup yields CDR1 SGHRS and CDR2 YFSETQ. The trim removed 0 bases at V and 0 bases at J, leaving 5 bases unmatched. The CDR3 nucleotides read TGCGCCAGCAGCTTGGCCTTAGGGACAGGCTCCTACGAGCAGTACTTC. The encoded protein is CASSLALGTGSYEQYF.

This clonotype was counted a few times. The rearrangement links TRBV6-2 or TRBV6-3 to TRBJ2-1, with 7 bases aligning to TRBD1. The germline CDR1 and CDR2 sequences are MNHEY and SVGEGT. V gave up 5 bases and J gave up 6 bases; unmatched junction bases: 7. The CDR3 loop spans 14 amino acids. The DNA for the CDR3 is TGTGCCAGCAGTGGAACAGACAGGGCCAATGAGCAGTTCTTC. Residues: CASSGTDRANEQFF.

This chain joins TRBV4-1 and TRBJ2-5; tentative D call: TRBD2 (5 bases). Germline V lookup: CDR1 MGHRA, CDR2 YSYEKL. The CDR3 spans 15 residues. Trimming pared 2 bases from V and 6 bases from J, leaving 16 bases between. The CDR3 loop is CASSQSGGAGKTQYF. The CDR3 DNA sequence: TGCGCCAGCAGCCAAAGCGGTGGTGCCGGAAAGACCCAGTACTTC.

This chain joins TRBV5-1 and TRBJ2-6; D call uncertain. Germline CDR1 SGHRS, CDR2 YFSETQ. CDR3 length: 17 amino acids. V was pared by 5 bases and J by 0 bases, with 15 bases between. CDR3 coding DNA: TGCGCCAGCAGGTTCGCCCAGGAAAACTCTGGGGCCAACGTCCTGACTTTC. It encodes CASRFAQENSGANVLTF.

CDR3 DNA sequence: TGTGCCAGCAGAGAACGGCGTCCTTACAATGAGCAGTTCTTC. Translation: CASRERRPYNEQFF. The chain joins TRBV2 to TRBJ2-1, with no clear D. The CDR3 is 14 residues long. Trimming took 6 bases from V and 4 from J, leaving 13 bases between them. Germline-derived CDR1 and CDR2 are SNHLY and FYNNEI.

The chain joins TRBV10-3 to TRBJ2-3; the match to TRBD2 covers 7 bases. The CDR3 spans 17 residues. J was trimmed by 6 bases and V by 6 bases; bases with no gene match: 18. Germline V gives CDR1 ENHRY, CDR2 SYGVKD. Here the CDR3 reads CAIREARGSGLGDTQYF. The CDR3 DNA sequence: TGTGCCATCAGGGAGGCCCGGGGTAGCGGGCTTGGTGATACGCAGTATTTT.

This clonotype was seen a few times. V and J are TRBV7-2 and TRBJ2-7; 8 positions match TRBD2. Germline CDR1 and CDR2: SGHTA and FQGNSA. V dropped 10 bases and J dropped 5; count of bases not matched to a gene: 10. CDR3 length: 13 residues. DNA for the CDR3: TGTGCCACCTCGGGAGGGACCCCTCACGAGCAGTACTTC. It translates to CATSGGTPHEQYF.

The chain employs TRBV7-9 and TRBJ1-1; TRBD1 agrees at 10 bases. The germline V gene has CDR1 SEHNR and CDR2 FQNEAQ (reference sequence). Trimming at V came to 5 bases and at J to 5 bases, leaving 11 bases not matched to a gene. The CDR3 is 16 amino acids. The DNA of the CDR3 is TGTGCCAGCAGCCATTTGTCGGGACAGGGGAGGACTGAAGCTTTCTTT. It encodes CASSHLSGQGRTEAFF.

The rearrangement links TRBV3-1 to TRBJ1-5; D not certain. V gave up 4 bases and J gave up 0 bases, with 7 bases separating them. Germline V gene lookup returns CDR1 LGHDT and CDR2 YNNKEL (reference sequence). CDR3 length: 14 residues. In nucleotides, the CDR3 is TGTGCCAGCAGCCGAGATCATAGCAATCAGCCCCAGCATTTT. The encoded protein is CASSRDHSNQPQHF.

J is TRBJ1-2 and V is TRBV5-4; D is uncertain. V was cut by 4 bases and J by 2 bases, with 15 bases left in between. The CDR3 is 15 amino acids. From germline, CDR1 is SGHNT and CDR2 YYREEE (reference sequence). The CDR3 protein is CASSLPPVTNYGYTF. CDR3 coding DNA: TGTGCCAGCAGCCTCCCTCCGGTTACCAACTATGGCTACACCTTC.

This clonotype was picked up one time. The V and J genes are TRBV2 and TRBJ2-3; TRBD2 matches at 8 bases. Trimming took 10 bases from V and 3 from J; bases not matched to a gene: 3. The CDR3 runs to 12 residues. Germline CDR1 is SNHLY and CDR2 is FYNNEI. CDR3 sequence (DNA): TGTGCCATCGGGGGGGAAACAGATACGCAGTATTTT. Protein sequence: CAIGGETDTQYF.

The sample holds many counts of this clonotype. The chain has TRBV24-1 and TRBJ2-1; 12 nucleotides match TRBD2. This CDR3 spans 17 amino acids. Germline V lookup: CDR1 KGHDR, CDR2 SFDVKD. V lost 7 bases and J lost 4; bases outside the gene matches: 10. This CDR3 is CATSAPPGLAGYNEQFF. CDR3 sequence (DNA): TGTGCCACCAGCGCCCCACCGGGACTAGCGGGTTACAATGAGCAGTTCTTC.

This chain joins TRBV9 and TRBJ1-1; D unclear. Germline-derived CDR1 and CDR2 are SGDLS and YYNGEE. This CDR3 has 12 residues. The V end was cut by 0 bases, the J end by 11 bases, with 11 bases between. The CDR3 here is CASSVVQEGAFF. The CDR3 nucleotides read TGTGCCAGCAGCGTAGTTCAGGAAGGGGCTTTCTTT.

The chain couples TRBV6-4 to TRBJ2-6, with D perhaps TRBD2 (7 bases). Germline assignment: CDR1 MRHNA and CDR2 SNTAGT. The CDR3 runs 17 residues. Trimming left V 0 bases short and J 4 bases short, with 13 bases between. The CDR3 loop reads CASSDSYGGRGANVLTF. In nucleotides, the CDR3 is TGTGCCAGCAGTGACTCGTACGGGGGGCGAGGGGCCAACGTCCTGACTTTC.

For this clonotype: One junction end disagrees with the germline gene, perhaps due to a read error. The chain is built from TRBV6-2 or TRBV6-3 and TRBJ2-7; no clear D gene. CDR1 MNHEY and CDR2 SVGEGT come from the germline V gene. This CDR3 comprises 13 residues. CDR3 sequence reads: CASCYGYSYEQYF. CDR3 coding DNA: TGTGCCAGCTGTTACGGCTACTCCTACGAGCAGTACTTC.